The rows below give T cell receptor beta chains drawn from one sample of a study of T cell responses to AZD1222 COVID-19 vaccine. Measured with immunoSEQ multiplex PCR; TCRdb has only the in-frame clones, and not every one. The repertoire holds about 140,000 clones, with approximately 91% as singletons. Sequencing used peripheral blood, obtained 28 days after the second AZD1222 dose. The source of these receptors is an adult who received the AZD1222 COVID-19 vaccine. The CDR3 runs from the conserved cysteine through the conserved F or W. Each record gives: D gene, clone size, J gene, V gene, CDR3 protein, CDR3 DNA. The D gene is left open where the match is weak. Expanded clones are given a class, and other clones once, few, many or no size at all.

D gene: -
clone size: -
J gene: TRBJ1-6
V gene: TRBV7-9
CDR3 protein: CASSSGQGRVSSPLHF
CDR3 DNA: TGTGCCAGCAGCTCGGGACAAGGGCGAGTCAGTTCACCCCTCCACTTT

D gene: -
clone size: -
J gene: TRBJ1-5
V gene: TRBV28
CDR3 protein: CASSYGPNDQPQHF
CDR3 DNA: TGTGCCAGCTCCTACGGGCCGAACGATCAGCCCCAGCATTTT

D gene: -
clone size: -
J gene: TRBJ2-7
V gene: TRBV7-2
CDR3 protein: CASSLDSSQQYF
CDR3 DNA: TGTGCCAGCAGCTTGGACAGCTCTCAGCAGTACTTC

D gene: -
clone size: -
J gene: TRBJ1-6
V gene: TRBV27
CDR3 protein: CASSREWAGGNSPLHF
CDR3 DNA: TGTGCCAGCAGTCGGGAGTGGGCTGGTGGTAATTCACCCCTCCACTTT

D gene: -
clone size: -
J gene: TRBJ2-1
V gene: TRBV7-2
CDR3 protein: CASSSWAGPGRNEQFF
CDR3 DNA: TGTGCCAGCAGCTCTTGGGCGGGGCCTGGGAGGAATGAGCAGTTCTTC

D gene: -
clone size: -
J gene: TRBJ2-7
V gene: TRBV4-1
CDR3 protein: CASSQTPGSTYEQYF
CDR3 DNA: TGCGCCAGCAGCCAAACTCCAGGGAGTACCTACGAGCAGTACTTC

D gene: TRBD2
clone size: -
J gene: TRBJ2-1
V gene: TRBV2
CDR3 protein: CASSAFDYGLAGGNEQFF
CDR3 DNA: TGTGCCAGCAGTGCATTTGACTATGGGCTAGCGGGAGGTAATGAGCAGTTCTTC

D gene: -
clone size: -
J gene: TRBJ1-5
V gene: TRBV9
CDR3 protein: CASLPPGSNGNQPQHF
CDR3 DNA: TGTGCCAGCCTCCCCCCGGGGAGTAATGGCAATCAGCCCCAGCATTTT

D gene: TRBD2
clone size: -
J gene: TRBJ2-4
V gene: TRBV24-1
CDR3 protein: CATSDFSGIQYF
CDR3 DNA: TGTGCCACCAGTGACTTTAGCGGGATTCAGTACTTC

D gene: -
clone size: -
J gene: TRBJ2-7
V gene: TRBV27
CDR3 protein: CASRHTSDSGEYEQYF
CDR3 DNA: TGTGCCAGCAGGCACACGAGTGATAGCGGAGAGTACGAGCAGTACTTC

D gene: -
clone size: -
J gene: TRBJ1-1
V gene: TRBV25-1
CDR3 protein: CASSEYRGGITEAFF
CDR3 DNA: TGTGCCAGCAGTGAATATCGGGGGGGCATCACTGAAGCTTTCTTT

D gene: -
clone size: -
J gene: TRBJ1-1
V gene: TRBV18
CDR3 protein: CASSPARAETEAFF
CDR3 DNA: TGTGCCAGCTCACCGGCCCGGGCGGAGACTGAAGCTTTCTTT

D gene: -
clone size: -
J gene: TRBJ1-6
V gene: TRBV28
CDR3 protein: CASSLYRGQGYNSPLHF
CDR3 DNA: TGTGCCAGCAGTCTATACCGTGGGCAAGGGTATAATTCACCCCTCCACTTT

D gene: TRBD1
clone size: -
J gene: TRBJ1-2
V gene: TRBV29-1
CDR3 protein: CSVTPGQVYTF
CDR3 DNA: TGCAGCGTCACTCCGGGACAGGTTTACACCTTC

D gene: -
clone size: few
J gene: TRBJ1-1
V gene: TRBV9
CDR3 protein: CASSVGGDTEAFF
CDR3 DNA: TGTGCCAGCAGCGTAGGGGGGGACACTGAAGCTTTCTTT

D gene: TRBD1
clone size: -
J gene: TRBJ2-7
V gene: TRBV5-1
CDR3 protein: CASSLAGQRPGGQYF
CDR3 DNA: TGCGCCAGCAGCTTGGCGGGACAGAGGCCGGGTGGGCAGTACTTC

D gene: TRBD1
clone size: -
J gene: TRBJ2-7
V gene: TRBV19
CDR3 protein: CATRTGYGQYF
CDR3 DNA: TGTGCCACACGGACAGGGTACGGGCAGTACTTC

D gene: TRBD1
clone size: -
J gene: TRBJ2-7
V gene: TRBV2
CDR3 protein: CASSELGQGTYEQYF
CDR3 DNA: TGTGCCAGCAGTGAATTGGGACAGGGAACCTACGAGCAGTACTTC

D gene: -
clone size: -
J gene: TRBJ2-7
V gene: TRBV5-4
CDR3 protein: CASSQLPLKTYEQYF
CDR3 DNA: TGTGCCAGCAGCCAACTCCCACTCAAAACCTACGAGCAGTACTTC

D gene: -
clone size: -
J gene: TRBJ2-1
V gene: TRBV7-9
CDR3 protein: CASSLGVGGPYNEQFF
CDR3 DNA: TGTGCCAGCAGCCTAGGGGTTGGGGGACCCTACAATGAGCAGTTCTTC

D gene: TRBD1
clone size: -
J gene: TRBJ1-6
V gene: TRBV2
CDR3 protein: CASTRDRGYNSPLHF
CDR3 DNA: TGTGCCAGCACCAGGGACAGGGGCTATAATTCACCCCTCCACTTT

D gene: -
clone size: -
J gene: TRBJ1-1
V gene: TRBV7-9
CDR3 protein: CASSLGTGSEAFF
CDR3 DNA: TGTGCCAGCAGCTTGGGTACAGGGAGTGAAGCTTTCTTT

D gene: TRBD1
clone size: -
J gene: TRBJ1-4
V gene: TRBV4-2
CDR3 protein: CASRGRGHRNEKLFF
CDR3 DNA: TGTGCCAGCAGGGGGAGGGGGCACCGTAATGAAAAACTGTTTTTT

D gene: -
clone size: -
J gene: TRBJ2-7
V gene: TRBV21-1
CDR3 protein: CASRIMVGRVRREQYF
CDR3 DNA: TGTGCCAGCAGAATAATGGTGGGACGAGTACGGAGAGAGCAGTACTTC

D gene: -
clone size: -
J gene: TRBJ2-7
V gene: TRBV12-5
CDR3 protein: CASGLGHRVEGF
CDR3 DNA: TGTGCTAGTGGTTTGGGTCACAGGGTAGAGGGCTTC

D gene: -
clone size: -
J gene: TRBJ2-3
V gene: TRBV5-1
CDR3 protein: CASSLADERFTQYF
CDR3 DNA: TGCGCCAGCAGCTTGGCGGACGAACGTTTTACGCAGTATTTT

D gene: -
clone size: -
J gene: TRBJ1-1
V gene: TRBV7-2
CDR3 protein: CASSSRYEVSATEAFF
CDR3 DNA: TGTGCCAGCAGCTCCCGGTACGAGGTATCCGCCACTGAAGCTTTCTTT

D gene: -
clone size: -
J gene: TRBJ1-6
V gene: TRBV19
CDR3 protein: CASSPQGYNSPLHF
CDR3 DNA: TGTGCCAGTAGCCCACAGGGTTATAATTCACCCCTCCACTTT

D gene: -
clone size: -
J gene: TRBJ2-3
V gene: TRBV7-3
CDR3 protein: CASSSMDVTDTQYF
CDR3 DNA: TGTGCCAGCAGCTCCATGGACGTCACAGATACGCAGTATTTT

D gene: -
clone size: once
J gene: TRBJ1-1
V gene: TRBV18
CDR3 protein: CASSPQDSALNTEAFF
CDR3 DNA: TGTGCCAGCTCACCACAGGACAGCGCTTTGAACACTGAAGCTTTCTTT

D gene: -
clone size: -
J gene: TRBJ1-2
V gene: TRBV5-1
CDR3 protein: CASSLVVSYGYTF
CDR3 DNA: TGCGCCAGCAGCTTGGTTGTCAGCTATGGCTACACCTTC

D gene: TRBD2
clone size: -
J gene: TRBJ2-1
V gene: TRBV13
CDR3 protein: CASSPPTSGRTEQFF
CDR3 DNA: TGTGCCAGCAGCCCCCCGACTAGCGGACGGACTGAGCAGTTCTTC

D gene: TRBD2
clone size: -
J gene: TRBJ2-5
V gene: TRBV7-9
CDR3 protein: CASSLRLAGVETQYF
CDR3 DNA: TGTGCCAGCAGCTTACGGCTAGCGGGAGTGGAGACCCAGTACTTC

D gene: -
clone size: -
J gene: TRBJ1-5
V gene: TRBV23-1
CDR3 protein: CASSPSTSGNQPQHF
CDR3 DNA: TGCGCCAGCAGTCCTTCTACGTCGGGGAATCAGCCCCAGCATTTT

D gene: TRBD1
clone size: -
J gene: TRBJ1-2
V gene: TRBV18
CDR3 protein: CASSPPSTGGDYGYTF
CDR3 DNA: TGTGCCAGCTCACCACCGTCGACAGGGGGAGACTATGGCTACACCTTC

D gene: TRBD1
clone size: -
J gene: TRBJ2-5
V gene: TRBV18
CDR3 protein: CASSNRGFQETQYF
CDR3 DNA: TGTGCCAGCTCCAACAGGGGGTTCCAAGAGACCCAGTACTTC

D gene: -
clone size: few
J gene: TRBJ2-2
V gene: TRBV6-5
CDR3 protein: CASTYSEGPGELFF
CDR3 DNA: TGTGCCAGCACCTACAGCGAGGGACCCGGGGAGCTGTTTTTT

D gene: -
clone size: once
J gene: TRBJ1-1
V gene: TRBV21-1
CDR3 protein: CASSKADRGRNTEAFF
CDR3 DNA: TGTGCCAGCAGCAAAGCGGACAGGGGGCGGAACACTGAAGCTTTCTTT

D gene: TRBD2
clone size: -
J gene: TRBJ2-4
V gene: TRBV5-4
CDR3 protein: CASSPGTSGGLLGNIQYF
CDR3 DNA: TGTGCCAGCAGCCCAGGGACTAGCGGGGGCCTATTGGGGAACATTCAGTACTTC

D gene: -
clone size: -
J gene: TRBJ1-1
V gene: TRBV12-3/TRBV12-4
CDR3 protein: CASSFLGSRAFF
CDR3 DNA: TGTGCCAGCAGTTTCCTAGGGAGCAGAGCTTTCTTT

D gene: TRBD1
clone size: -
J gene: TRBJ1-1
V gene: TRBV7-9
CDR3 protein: CASSAGTANTEAFF
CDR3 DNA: TGTGCCAGCAGCGCCGGGACAGCGAACACTGAAGCTTTCTTT

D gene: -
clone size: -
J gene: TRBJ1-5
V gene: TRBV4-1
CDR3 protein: CASSQDGTFWNQPQHF
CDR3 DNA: TGCGCCAGCAGCCAAGATGGGACATTCTGGAATCAGCCCCAGCATTTT

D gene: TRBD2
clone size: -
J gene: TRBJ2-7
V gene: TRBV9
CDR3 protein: CASSVSSGAHEQYF
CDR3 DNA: TGTGCCAGCAGCGTATCTAGCGGGGCCCACGAGCAGTACTTC

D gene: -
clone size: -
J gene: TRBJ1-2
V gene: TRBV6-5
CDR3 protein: CASRKEALGVSGYTF
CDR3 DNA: TGTGCCAGCAGAAAAGAGGCCTTAGGGGTTAGTGGCTACACCTTC

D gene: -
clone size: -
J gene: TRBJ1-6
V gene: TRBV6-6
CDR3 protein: CATLGGGRFPLHF
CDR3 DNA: TGTGCCACCCTGGGAGGTGGTAGATTTCCCCTCCACTTT

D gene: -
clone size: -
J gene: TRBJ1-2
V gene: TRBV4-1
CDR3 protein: CASSQGSGGVYGYTF
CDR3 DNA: TGCGCCAGCAGCCAAGGCAGTGGAGGGGTCTATGGCTACACCTTC

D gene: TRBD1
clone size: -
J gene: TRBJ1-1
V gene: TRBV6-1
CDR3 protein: CASSENRGYTEAFF
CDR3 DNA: TGTGCCAGCAGTGAAAACAGGGGGTATACTGAAGCTTTCTTT

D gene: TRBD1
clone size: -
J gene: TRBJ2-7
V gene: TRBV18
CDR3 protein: CASSRLGQTYEQYF
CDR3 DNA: TGTGCCAGCTCACGACTGGGACAGACCTACGAGCAGTACTTC

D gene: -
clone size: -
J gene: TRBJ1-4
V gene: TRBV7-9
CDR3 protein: CASSLMGEGKLFF
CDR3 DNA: TGTGCCAGCAGCTTAATGGGGGAGGGAAAACTGTTTTTT

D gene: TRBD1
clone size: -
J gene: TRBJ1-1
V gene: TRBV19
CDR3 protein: CASSISTGLNTEAFF
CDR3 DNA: TGTGCCAGTAGTATCTCGACAGGGTTGAACACTGAAGCTTTCTTT

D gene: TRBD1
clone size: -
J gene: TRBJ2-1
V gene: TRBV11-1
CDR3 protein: CASSDDRGSHNEQFF
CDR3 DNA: TGTGCCAGCAGCGACGACAGGGGGTCCCACAATGAGCAGTTCTTC

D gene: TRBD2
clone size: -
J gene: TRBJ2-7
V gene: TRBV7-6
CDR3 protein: CASSPRYTQGLAGGYEQYF
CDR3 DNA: TGTGCCAGCAGCCCGCGATATACACAGGGACTAGCGGGAGGTTACGAGCAGTACTTC

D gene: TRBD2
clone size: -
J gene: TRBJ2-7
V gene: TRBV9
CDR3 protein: CASSVDGRLSDEQYF
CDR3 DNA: TGTGCCAGCAGCGTAGACGGGAGGCTCTCTGACGAGCAGTACTTC

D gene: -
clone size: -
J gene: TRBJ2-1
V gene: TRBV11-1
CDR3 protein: CASSLAGNTYNEQFF
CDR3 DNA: TGTGCCAGCAGCTTGGCCGGGAATACCTACAATGAGCAGTTCTTC